These T cell receptor beta chains were read from a single sample in a study of blood T cell repertoires in COVID-19. Sequenced by immunoSEQ multiplex PCR; TCRdb stores in-frame clones only, minus some. The table records some 130,000 clones, roughly nine tenths of them present only once. The sequencing sample was made of peripheral blood. Receptors were obtained from a man aged 50-59 years with active COVID-19. CDR3s include the opening cysteine and the closing phenylalanine or tryptophan. The order of the fields is CDR3 length, D gene, clone size, J gene, V gene, CDR3 protein, CDR3 DNA. The D gene is left open where the match is weak. A row's size may be missing; if present it is once, few, many or a size class.

>15|.|.|TRBJ1-1|TRBV19
CASSPSTGLNTEAFF
TGTGCCAGTAGTCCCTCCACAGGGTTGAACACTGAAGCTTTCTTT
>16|TRBD2|.|TRBJ2-5|TRBV7-2
CASSLPRLAGGETQYF
TGTGCCAGCAGCCTCCCTAGACTAGCGGGGGGGGAGACCCAGTACTTC
>13|.|.|TRBJ1-2|TRBV30
CAWTPGVYYGYTF
TGTGCCTGGACCCCGGGGGTTTACTATGGCTACACCTTC
>14|TRBD1|.|TRBJ2-3|TRBV5-1
CASKLGQGTDTQYF
TGCGCCAGCAAGCTTGGACAGGGCACAGATACGCAGTATTTT
>14|.|.|TRBJ1-1|TRBV5-1
CASSLARVNTEAFF
TGCGCCAGCAGCTTGGCCAGGGTGAACACTGAAGCTTTCTTT
>15|.|.|TRBJ2-6|TRBV19
CASSRAPSGANVLTF
TGTGCCAGTAGCCGAGCGCCCTCTGGGGCCAACGTCCTGACTTTC
>16|.|once|TRBJ2-7|TRBV5-1
CASSLANVPGTYEQYF
TGCGCCAGCAGCTTGGCCAATGTCCCGGGAACCTACGAGCAGTACTTC
>15|.|.|TRBJ2-2|TRBV6-4
CASSLQGWGAGELFF
TGTGCCAGCAGTCTACAGGGATGGGGCGCCGGGGAGCTGTTTTTT
>15|TRBD2|.|TRBJ2-1|TRBV5-1
CASRSPGWEGNEQFF
TGCGCCAGCAGATCCCCTGGCTGGGAGGGTAATGAGCAGTTCTTC
>17|TRBD2|.|TRBJ2-2|TRBV2
CASRPGLAGEVTGELFF
TGTGCCAGCAGACCTGGACTAGCGGGGGAGGTCACCGGGGAGCTGTTTTTT
>15|TRBD1|.|TRBJ1-5|TRBV7-2
CASSLVGTGDQPQHF
TGTGCCAGCAGCTTAGTCGGGACAGGGGATCAGCCCCAGCATTTT
>16|.|.|TRBJ2-7|TRBV6-5
CASSYSGRGSSYEQYF
TGTGCCAGCAGTTACAGTGGCAGGGGAAGCTCCTACGAGCAGTACTTC
>14|.|.|TRBJ2-7|TRBV19
CASSGGGARYEQYF
TGTGCCAGTAGCGGTGGCGGGGCTCGCTACGAGCAGTACTTC
>17|.|.|TRBJ2-3|TRBV24-1
CATSDRRGDLSTDTQYF
TGTGCCACCAGTGACCGCAGGGGGGACCTTAGCACAGATACGCAGTATTTT
>11|.|.|TRBJ1-2|TRBV7-2
CASSRQLGYTF
TGTGCCAGCAGCCGACAGCTCGGCTACACCTTC
>15|.|.|TRBJ2-5|TRBV4-1
CASSQDRAAQETQYF
TGCGCCAGCAGCCAAGATAGAGCGGCCCAAGAGACCCAGTACTTC
>13|TRBD1|.|TRBJ2-5|TRBV7-3
CASSPGQLETQYF
TGTGCCAGCAGCCCGGGACAGTTGGAGACCCAGTACTTC
>13|.|many|TRBJ1-6|TRBV2
CASSELANSPLHF
TGTGCCAGCAGTGAATTGGCAAATTCACCCCTCCACTTT
>17|TRBD2|.|TRBJ2-1|TRBV20-1
CSASNPAGGSSYNEQFF
TGCAGTGCTAGTAATCCAGCGGGAGGGTCCTCCTACAATGAGCAGTTCTTC
>13|TRBD2|.|TRBJ2-5|TRBV24-1
CATSDYGRETQYF
TGTGCCACCAGTGATTACGGGAGGGAGACCCAGTACTTC
>13|.|.|TRBJ2-5|TRBV18
CASSRDSQDTQYF
TGTGCCAGCTCGCGGGACTCCCAAGACACCCAGTACTTC
>15|TRBD1|.|TRBJ1-6|TRBV27
CASSSRQGERSPLHF
TGTGCCAGCAGTTCCAGACAGGGTGAACGTTCACCCCTCCACTTT
>13|.|.|TRBJ2-3|TRBV6-5
CASRGHSTDTQYF
TGTGCCAGCAGAGGACACAGCACAGATACGCAGTATTTT
>14|TRBD1|few|TRBJ2-3|TRBV29-1
CTTQGPGGTDTQYF
TGCACCACCCAGGGACCAGGGGGAACAGATACGCAGTATTTT
>13|.|.|TRBJ2-3|TRBV12-3/TRBV12-4
CASSSRPVDTQYF
TGTGCCAGCAGTTCCCGTCCCGTGGATACGCAGTATTTT
>16|TRBD1|.|TRBJ2-7|TRBV5-6
CASSVTMGQLSYEQYF
TGTGCCAGCAGCGTAACTATGGGACAGCTATCCTACGAGCAGTACTTC
>14|.|.|TRBJ1-5|TRBV12-5
CASGLASSNQPQHF
TGTGCTAGTGGTTTGGCAAGCAGCAATCAGCCCCAGCATTTT
>14|.|.|TRBJ1-4|TRBV11-2
CASSLSPTNEKLFF
TGTGCCAGCAGCTTAAGCCCAACTAATGAAAAACTGTTTTTT
>14|TRBD1|.|TRBJ2-7|TRBV5-1
CASRAKGQSYEQYF
TGCGCCAGCAGGGCCAAGGGACAGAGCTACGAGCAGTACTTC
>15|.|.|TRBJ1-1|TRBV7-9
CASSLARALNTEAFF
TGTGCCAGCAGCTTAGCCAGGGCGTTGAACACTGAAGCTTTCTTT
>12|.|.|TRBJ2-3|TRBV9
CASSVDRDTQYF
TGTGCCAGCAGCGTAGACAGGGATACGCAGTATTTT
>15|.|.|TRBJ1-2|TRBV6-1
CASSEVGRLAYGYTF
TGTGCCAGCAGTGAAGTGGGCAGGTTGGCCTATGGCTACACCTTC
>16|.|.|TRBJ2-3|TRBV7-2
CASSLGSWAYTDTQYF
TGTGCCAGCAGCTTAGGCTCTTGGGCCTACACAGATACGCAGTATTTT
>16|.|.|TRBJ2-2|TRBV4-2
CASSQRPTGAERELFF
TGTGCCAGCAGCCAACGGCCCACGGGAGCGGAACGGGAGCTGTTTTTT
>14|TRBD2|.|TRBJ2-1|TRBV7-2
CASRGLAAYNEQFF
TGTGCCAGCCGGGGACTAGCGGCCTACAATGAGCAGTTCTTC
>15|TRBD1|.|TRBJ2-2|TRBV18
CASSPFGQGTGELFF
TGTGCCAGCTCACCATTCGGACAGGGCACCGGGGAGCTGTTTTTT
>15|TRBD1|.|TRBJ2-2|TRBV6-5
CASSSRTGGTGELFF
TGTGCCAGCAGTTCGCGGACAGGGGGCACCGGGGAGCTGTTTTTT
>16|.|.|TRBJ1-1|TRBV2
CASSEFGAKTNTEAFF
TGTGCCAGCAGTGAATTCGGTGCAAAAACTAACACTGAAGCTTTCTTT
>17|TRBD1|.|TRBJ2-6|TRBV18
CASSRQGNTAGANVLTF
TGTGCCAGCTCACGACAGGGGAACACGGCCGGGGCCAACGTCCTGACTTTC
>14|TRBD1|.|TRBJ1-6|TRBV5-4
CASSLGRGSSPLHF
TGTGCCAGCAGCTTGGGCAGGGGGAGTTCACCCCTCCACTTT
>17|TRBD1|.|TRBJ1-4|TRBV7-9
CASSLVDRGLTNEKLFF
TGTGCCAGCAGCTTAGTAGACAGGGGGCTAACTAATGAAAAACTGTTTTTT
>16|TRBD2|.|TRBJ2-2|TRBV11-3
CASSTGLAGFSGELFF
TGTGCCAGCAGCACGGGACTAGCGGGTTTTAGTGGGGAGCTGTTTTTT
>15|TRBD2|.|TRBJ2-5|TRBV4-1
CASSLLAGGGETQYF
TGCGCCAGCAGCCTACTTGCGGGCGGGGGAGAGACCCAGTACTTC
>16|TRBD1|.|TRBJ2-7|TRBV4-2
CASSQDVYGQAYEQYF
TGTGCCAGCAGCCAAGATGTCTACGGACAGGCCTACGAGCAGTACTTC
>11|.|.|TRBJ1-4|TRBV3-1/TRBV3-2
CASSTGGKLFF
TGTGCCAGCAGCACGGGGGGAAAACTGTTTTTT
>12|.|.|TRBJ1-5|TRBV4-1
CASSQPGQPQHF
TGCGCCAGCAGCCAACCGGGACAGCCCCAGCATTTT
>17|TRBD2|.|TRBJ2-3|TRBV19
CASSKKERTRGTDTQYF
TGTGCCAGTAGTAAGAAAGAAAGGACTAGGGGCACAGATACGCAGTATTTT
>13|.|.|TRBJ1-6|TRBV12-3/TRBV12-4
CASSLQSESPLHF
TGTGCCAGCAGTTTGCAGTCGGAGTCACCCCTCCACTTT
>13|.|.|TRBJ1-1|TRBV7-9
CASSPPGNTEAFF
TGTGCCAGCAGCCCCCCGGGGAACACTGAAGCTTTCTTT
>12|.|.|TRBJ2-1|TRBV10-3
CAIRAGYNEQFF
TGTGCCATCAGGGCGGGATACAATGAGCAGTTCTTC
>15|TRBD1|few|TRBJ2-7|TRBV7-2
CASSLRQGPTYEQYF
TGTGCCAGCAGCCTGAGACAGGGACCAACCTACGAGCAGTACTTC
>15|.|.|TRBJ1-1|TRBV28
CASSLSYRQNTEAFF
TGTGCCAGCAGTTTATCCTACAGGCAGAACACTGAAGCTTTCTTT
>16|.|.|TRBJ1-2|TRBV5-1
CASSLSRNGSPYGYTF
TGCGCCAGCAGCTTGTCCCGAAACGGTTCGCCCTATGGCTACACCTTC
>15|.|.|TRBJ1-2|TRBV5-4
CASSLAWGEGESYTF
TGTGCCAGCAGCTTGGCCTGGGGAGAGGGGGAAAGCTACACCTTC
>13|.|.|TRBJ2-5|TRBV11-2
CASSFGQQETQYF
TGTGCCAGCAGCTTTGGACAGCAAGAGACCCAGTACTTC
>13|TRBD1|.|TRBJ2-2|TRBV7-9
CAFPGTATGELFF
TGTGCCTTTCCCGGGACAGCCACCGGGGAGCTGTTTTTT
>15|.|.|TRBJ2-3|TRBV27
CASILLTGATDTQYF
TGTGCCAGCATACTACTGACAGGAGCCACAGATACGCAGTATTTT
>15|TRBD1|.|TRBJ1-5|TRBV19
CATRQGGGSNQPQHF
TGTGCCACCAGACAGGGAGGAGGTAGCAATCAGCCCCAGCATTTT
>16|TRBD1|.|TRBJ1-5|TRBV19
CASSIEGTALYQPQHF
TGTGCCAGTAGTATTGAGGGGACAGCACTCTATCAGCCCCAGCATTTT